This record covers a single T cell receptor (beta chain). These data belong to a study of cytomegalovirus exposure and HLA in healthy donors. Trimming removed 4 bases from V and 6 bases from J; junction bases left unmatched: 10. This CDR3 region has 16 residues. The germline V gene encodes CDR1 SGHRS and CDR2 YFSETQ. Clones were sequenced by immunoSEQ multiplex PCR, and TCRdb holds only the in-frame ones, with some missing. The sample consists of more than 95,000 clones, about 93% of them appearing once. The sequenced sample consisted of PBMCs. The sequence derives from a woman between 18 and 29 years old in good health and CMV-seronegative. The chain joins TRBV5-1 to TRBJ2-3; 11 bases fit TRBD1. This chain's CDR3 is CASSLDAGTGGDTQYF. The DNA of the CDR3 is TGCGCCAGCAGCCTAGACGCCGGGACAGGGGGGGATACGCAGTATTTT.